The next 9 T cell receptor beta chains were all read from a single sample in a study of shared clonotypes between healthy human individuals (dated by TCRdb to 2018 to 2021). The library came from the immunoSEQ multiplex PCR assay. TCRdb took this table from immuneACCESS and kept in-frame rearrangements with V and J called. Such tables lack part of the clones; where checked against another copy, unresolved V genes explain under half of the gap, and the rest is unexplained. A total of more than 2 million clones appear in this sample, approximately 96% of them only once. The top ten hold more than 0.1% of the sample. The sequenced sample consisted of naive CD4+ T cells sorted from blood. The meaning of the sample's cell subset or site label: CD45RA+ positively selected. Receptors were obtained from a man aged 18 to 29 in good health.

The V and J genes are TRBV7-2 and TRBJ1-3; 9 nucleotides align to TRBD1. CDR1 is SGHTA and CDR2 is FQGNSA in the germline V gene. V trimming: 5 bases; J trimming: 2 bases; junction bases outside the gene matches: 7. CDR3 length: 16 amino acids. This CDR3 reads CASSRIRDRAGNTIYF. Written as DNA, the CDR3 is TGTGCCAGCAGCCGAATCCGGGACAGGGCTGGAAACACCATATATTTT.

The gene calls are TRBV2 and TRBJ2-7; TRBD2 aligns across 11 bases. The junction had 12 bases not matched to a gene; V was cut back by 3 bases and J by 2 bases. This CDR3 is built from 18 residues. CDR1 is SNHLY, CDR2 FYNNEI, per germline. This CDR3 reads CASSDVGSGRAPPYEQYF. DNA of the CDR3: TGTGCCAGCAGTGATGTGGGTAGCGGGAGGGCCCCCCCCTACGAGCAGTACTTC.

This rearrangement joins TRBV10-3 to TRBJ2-1; D gene unclear. CDR1 ENHRY and CDR2 SYGVKD come from the germline V gene. The CDR3 is 14 residues long. Trimming took 8 bases from V and 0 from J, leaving 11 bases between them. The CDR3 DNA is TGTGCCATCGCCCCACAGAGCTCCTACAATGAGCAGTTCTTC. It yields the protein CAIAPQSSYNEQFF.

This clone was counted between two and nine times. The V gene is TRBV19, the J gene TRBJ1-6; D possibly corresponds to TRBD1 (6 bases). This CDR3 spans 13 amino acids. V was shortened by 5 bases and J by 8 bases, with 10 bases between the two germline ends. The V gene's germline CDR1 is LNHDA and CDR2 SQIVND (reference sequence). The CDR3 protein is CASSSNRDSPLHF. In nucleotides, the CDR3 is TGTGCCAGTAGTTCCAACAGGGATTCACCCCTCCACTTT.

The chain uses TRBV30 and TRBJ1-5; 10 positions match TRBD1. Per the germline V gene, CDR1 is GTSNPN and CDR2 is SVGIG (reference sequence). The CDR3 is 15 residues long. The J segment lost 3 bases and the V segment lost 1 base, leaving 3 bases of the junction unmatched. CDR3 loop: CAWSADRGYNQPQHF. CDR3 bases: TGTGCCTGGAGTGCGGACAGGGGGTACAATCAGCCCCAGCATTTT.

This clone occurred once. The chain carries TRBV11-2 and TRBJ2-7; 7 bases align to TRBD2. Germline CDR1 and CDR2: SGHAT and FQNNGV. J was trimmed by 1 base and V by 2 bases; bases with no gene match: 2. This CDR3 is 14 amino acids long. DNA of the CDR3: TGTGCCAGCAGCTTAACGGGACTATCCTACGAGCAGTACTTC. Its protein product is CASSLTGLSYEQYF.

The chain employs TRBV5-1 and TRBJ1-1; D may be TRBD1 (5 bases). Trimming took off 1 base at V and 1 base at J, with 11 bases between the two ends. The germline gives CDR1 SGHRS, CDR2 YFSETQ. CDR3 length: 15 amino acids. The CDR3 DNA sequence: TGCGCCAGCAGCTTGAGGGGCGTACCGAACACTGAAGCTTTCTTT. It translates to CASSLRGVPNTEAFF.

The chain carries TRBV18 and TRBJ1-2; tentatively, D is TRBD1 (5 bases). Germline assignment: CDR1 KGHSH and CDR2 LQKENI. V gave up 0 bases and J gave up 2 bases, with 13 bases separating them. The CDR3 runs to 16 residues. As DNA, the CDR3 is TGTGCCAGCTCACCACCGAGGGGCGCAAGGAACTATGGCTACACCTTC. This gives the protein CASSPPRGARNYGYTF.

With regard to this clone: One end of the junction is discordant with germline, which a read error may explain. J is TRBJ1-6 and V is TRBV7-2; D is ambiguous. This CDR3 is built from 14 residues. Germline loops: CDR1 SGHTA, CDR2 FQGNSA. DNA of the CDR3: TGTGCCGGCAGCATGGACGGATCGAATTCACCCCTCCACTTT. It translates to CAGSMDGSNSPLHF.